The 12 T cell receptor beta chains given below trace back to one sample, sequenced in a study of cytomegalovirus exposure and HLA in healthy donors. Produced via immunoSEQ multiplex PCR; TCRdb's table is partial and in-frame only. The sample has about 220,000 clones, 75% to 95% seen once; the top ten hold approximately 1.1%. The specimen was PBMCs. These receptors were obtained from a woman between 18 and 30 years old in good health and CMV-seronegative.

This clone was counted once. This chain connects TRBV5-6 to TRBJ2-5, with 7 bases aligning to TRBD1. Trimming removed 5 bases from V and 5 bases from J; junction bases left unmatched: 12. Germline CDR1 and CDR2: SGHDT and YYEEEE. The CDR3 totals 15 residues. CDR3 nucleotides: TGTGCCAGCAGGAGAGGCACAGGGGATCGGGAGACCCAGTACTTC. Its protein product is CASRRGTGDRETQYF.

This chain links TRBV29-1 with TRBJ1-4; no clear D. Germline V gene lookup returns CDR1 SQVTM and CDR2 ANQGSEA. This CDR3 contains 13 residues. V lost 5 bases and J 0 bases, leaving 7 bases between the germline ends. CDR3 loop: CSVSSATNEKLFF. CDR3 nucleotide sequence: TGCAGCGTTTCTTCTGCAACTAATGAAAAACTGTTTTTT.

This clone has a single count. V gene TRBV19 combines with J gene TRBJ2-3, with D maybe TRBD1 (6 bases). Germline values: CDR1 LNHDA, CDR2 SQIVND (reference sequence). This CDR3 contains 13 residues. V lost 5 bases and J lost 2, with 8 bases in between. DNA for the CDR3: TGTGCCAGTAGTTGGACAGTCACAGATACGCAGTATTTT. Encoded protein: CASSWTVTDTQYF.

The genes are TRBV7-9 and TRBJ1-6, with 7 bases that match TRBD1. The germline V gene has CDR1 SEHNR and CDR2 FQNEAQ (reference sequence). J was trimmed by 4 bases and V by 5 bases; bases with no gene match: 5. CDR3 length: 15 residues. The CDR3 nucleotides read TGTGCCAGCAGCCCTTCGGGACAGTATAATTCACCCCTCCACTTT. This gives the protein CASSPSGQYNSPLHF.

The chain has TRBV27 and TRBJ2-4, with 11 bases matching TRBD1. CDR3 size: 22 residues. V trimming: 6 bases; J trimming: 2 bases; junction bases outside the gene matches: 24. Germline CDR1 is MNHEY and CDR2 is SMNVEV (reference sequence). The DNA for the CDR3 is TGTGCCAGCAGCCAACGTTCGTTGTGGGACAGGGGGATCCAGATAACCAAAAACATTCAGTACTTC. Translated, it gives CASSQRSLWDRGIQITKNIQYF.

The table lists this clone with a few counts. CDR3 sequence (DNA): TGTGCCAGCAGAGATACGGGACTAGCGGGAGGGATAGAGTATTTT. Encoded protein: CASRDTGLAGGIEYF. V and J are TRBV2 and TRBJ2-3, with TRBD2 matching over 16 bases. V lost 6 bases and J lost 13; bases outside the gene matches: 10. Germline V gene sequence: CDR1 SNHLY, CDR2 FYNNEI. The CDR3 loop spans 15 amino acids.

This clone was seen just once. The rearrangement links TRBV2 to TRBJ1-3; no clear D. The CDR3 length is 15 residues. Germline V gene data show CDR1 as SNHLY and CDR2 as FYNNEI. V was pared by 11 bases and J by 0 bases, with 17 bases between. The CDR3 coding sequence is TGTGCCTCAAGAGGGATTCTGAACTCTGGAAACACCATATATTTT. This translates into CASRGILNSGNTIYF. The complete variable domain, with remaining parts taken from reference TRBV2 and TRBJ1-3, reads EPEVTQTPSHQVTQMGQEVILRCVPISNHLYFYWYRQILGQKVEFLVSFYNNEISEKSEIFDDQFSVERPDGSNFTLKIRSTKLEDSAMYFCASRGILNSGNTIYFGEGSWLTVV.

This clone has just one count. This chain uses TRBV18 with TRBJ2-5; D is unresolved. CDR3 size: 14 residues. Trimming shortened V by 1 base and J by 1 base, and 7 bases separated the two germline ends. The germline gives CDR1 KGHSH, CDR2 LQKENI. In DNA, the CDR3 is TGTGCCAGCTCACCACGGGCCTCCCAAGAGACCCAGTACTTC. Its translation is CASSPRASQETQYF.

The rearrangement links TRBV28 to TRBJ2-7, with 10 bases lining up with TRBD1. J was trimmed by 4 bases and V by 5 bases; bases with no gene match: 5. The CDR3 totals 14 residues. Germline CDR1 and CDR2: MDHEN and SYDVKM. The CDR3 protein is CASSPGQGEYEQYF. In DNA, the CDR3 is TGTGCCAGCAGTCCCGGACAGGGGGAGTACGAGCAGTACTTC.

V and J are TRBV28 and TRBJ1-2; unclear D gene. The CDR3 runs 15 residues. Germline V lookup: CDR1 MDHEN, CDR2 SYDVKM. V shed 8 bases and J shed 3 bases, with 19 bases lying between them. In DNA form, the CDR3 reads TGTGCCAGCTACCGGGGAGGCAGAACTGACTATGGCTACACCTTC. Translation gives CASYRGGRTDYGYTF.

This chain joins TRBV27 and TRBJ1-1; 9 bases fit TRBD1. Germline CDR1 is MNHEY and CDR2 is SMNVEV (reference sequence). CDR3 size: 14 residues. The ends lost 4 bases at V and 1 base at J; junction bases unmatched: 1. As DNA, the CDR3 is TGTGCCAGCAGTTGGGGACAGGGGAACACTGAAGCTTTCTTT. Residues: CASSWGQGNTEAFF.

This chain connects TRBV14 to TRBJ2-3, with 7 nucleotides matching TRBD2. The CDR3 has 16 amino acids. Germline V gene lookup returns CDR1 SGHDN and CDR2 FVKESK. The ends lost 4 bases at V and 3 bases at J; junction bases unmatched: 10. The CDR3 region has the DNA TGTGCCAGCAGCCTCGAGCGGGGTACGGCAACAGATACGCAGTATTTT. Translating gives CASSLERGTATDTQYF.